Sequencing of this T cell receptor (beta chain) was carried out in a study of OX40 agonist ivuxolimab in advanced cancers. In the study overall: Ivuxolimab was an agonistic, fully human IgG2 monoclonal antibody directed against OX40 (CD134), a costimulatory receptor. Intravenous ivuxolimab was administered to patients every 2 weeks at six dose levels: 0.01, 0.1, 0.3, 1.5, 3 and 10 mg/kg. Of the approximately 53 patients in dose escalation, about 20 had hepatocellular carcinoma, some 15 had melanoma, 9 had renal cell carcinoma and 9 had head and neck cancer. A male proportion of almost 85% and a mean age of approximately 61 years, ranging from 23 to 79, were recorded for the dose-escalation cohort. Prior anti-PD-1, anti-PD-L1 or anti-CTLA-4 therapy was permitted, and approximately 40% of dose-escalation patients had received checkpoint inhibitors. Three dose-escalation patients achieved partial responses, one with hepatocellular carcinoma and two with cutaneous melanoma. The point of sequencing TCRbeta in the periphery was to test whether ivuxolimab changed TCR sequence diversity and drove clonal T-cell expansion. The monotherapy dose-escalation portion (N ≈ 50 patients) of the phase I ivuxolimab trial is reported in the paper.

As to this clone: Its recognized antigen is unknown. No per-base quality is available; no much larger clone lies one base away.

Its CDR3 holds 14 amino acids, cysteine through phenylalanine. Here the CDR3 DNA is all that survives: 42 bases in frame from base 1. As encoded in the germline V gene, CDR1 is SGHRS while CDR2 is YFSETQ. The junction carries 18 bases between V and J, which are trimmed by 5 bases and 7 bases respectively. The trial excluded patients who had a history of autoimmune disease or were on systemic immunosuppression. In every dose cohort, peripheral blood was drawn for TCR sequencing at baseline, cycle 4 day 1, and cycle 7 day 1. The samples were drawn from a first-in-human, open-label, multicenter phase I dose-escalation trial of ivuxolimab. The trial enrolled adults with locally advanced or metastatic head and neck squamous cell, hepatocellular, melanoma or renal cell carcinoma. Before TCR sequencing, CD4+ and CD8+ T cells were separately sorted from peripheral blood. For sequencing of the TCRbeta CDR3 region, genomic DNA was extracted from the sorted cells. TCRbeta CDR3 regions were sequenced using the immunoSEQ Assay. The immuneACCESS repertoire file appears here via TCRdb, limited to in-frame rearrangements. These files lack a portion of the clones; in checked studies, under half of the deficit traces to unresolved V genes, and the cause of the others is not known. The sample data list around 72,000 clones, and 80% to 90% of these were observed just once. The biggest ten clones account for under 1% of the sample.

General conclusions and limits of the study: Low levels of normalized T-cell clonal expansion were also seen in some patients who did not respond. The antigen specificity of the clonally expanded peripheral T cells was not determined. On average, CD8+ T cells showed more expanded clones than CD4+ T cells after ivuxolimab. In the 0.1-3.0 mg/kg groups, partial responders were among the patients with the lowest normalized peripheral clonal expansion, particularly in CD8+ T cells. At doses from 0.1 to 3.0 mg/kg, clonal expansion was seen in both CD4+ and CD8+ blood T cells between baseline and week 6.

The sample consisted of CD4+ or CD8+ T cells sorted from blood, taken in a trial of the OX40 agonist ivuxolimab. The clonotype was recovered from an adult with an advanced solid tumor such as melanoma, head and neck, liver or kidney cancer. The chain was built from TRBV5-1 and TRBJ1-1; TRBD1 is possibly the D segment (6 matching bases). The CDR3 here reads CASRSGGELFEAFF. In nucleotides, the sequence is TGCGCCAGCAGATCTGGGGGCGAATTATTTGAAGCTTTCTTT.